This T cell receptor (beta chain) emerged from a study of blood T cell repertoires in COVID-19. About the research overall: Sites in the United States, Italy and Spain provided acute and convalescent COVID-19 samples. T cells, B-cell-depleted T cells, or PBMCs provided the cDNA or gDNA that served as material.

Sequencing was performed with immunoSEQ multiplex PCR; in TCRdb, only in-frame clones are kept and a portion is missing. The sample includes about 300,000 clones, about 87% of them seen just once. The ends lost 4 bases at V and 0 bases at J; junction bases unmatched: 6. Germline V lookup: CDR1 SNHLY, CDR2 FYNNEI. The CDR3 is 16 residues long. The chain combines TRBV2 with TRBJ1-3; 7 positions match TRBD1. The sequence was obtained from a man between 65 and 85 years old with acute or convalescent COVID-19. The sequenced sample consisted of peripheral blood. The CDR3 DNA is TGTGCCAGCAGTGGGGGACAGCTGAGCTCTGGAAACACCATATATTTT. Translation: CASSGGQLSSGNTIYF.